The source of this T cell receptor beta chain is a study of vaccination and CD4 T cells after COVID-19. Across the study: Investigators stimulated cells with overlapping spike peptides drawn from SARS-CoV-2, HCoV-NL63, HCoV-OC43 and HCoV-229E.

Once obtained from cultured CD4+ T cells, the DNA was sequenced using the Oncomine TCR Beta short-read assay. Cultured CD4+ T cells yielded the extracted genomic DNA. MiXCR was run by TCRdb on the PCR reads, yielding one entry per CDR3 protein. The data show approximately 12,000 distinct CDR3 sequences, 45% to 55% seen once. The sample's treatment: roughly ten-day PBMC culture with coronavirus spike peptide pools or control peptides (ViraFEST assay). Wells contained 1.5 million to 2.5 million PBMCs each, and these were cultured with around 10 IU/ml IL-2 and roughly 9.5 ug/ml peptide pools. The CDR3 totals 14 residues. CDR1 is SGHTA, CDR2 FQGNSA, per germline. V gave up 1 base and J gave up 10 bases, with 11 bases separating them. The sample holds a few counts of this clonotype. The antigen is not known.

Material for sequencing was CD4+ T cells from blood, cultured in vitro. The clonotype was recovered from a human donor who had recovered from COVID-19. This chain uses TRBV7-2 with TRBJ1-6; D is unresolved. The CDR3 region has the DNA TGTGCCAGCAGCTTAGACGCGCCGGGCTCACCCCTCCACTTT. The encoded protein is CASSLDAPGSPLHF. The full variable domain, with the rest looked up from reference TRBV7-2 and TRBJ1-6, is GAGVSQSPSNKVTEKGKDVELRCDPISGHTALYWYRQSLGQGLEFLIYFQGNSAPDKSGLPSDRFSAERTGGSVSTLTIQRTQQEDSAVYLCASSLDAPGSPLHFGNGTRLTVT.